This T cell receptor beta chain was profiled in a study of blood T cell repertoires in COVID-19. Study summary: Samples taken during acute and convalescent COVID-19 were collected in the United States, Italy and Spain. The cDNA or gDNA used as material had been derived from T cells, B-cell-depleted T cells, or PBMCs.

CDR3 size: 16 residues. From germline, CDR1 is LNHDA and CDR2 SQIVND (reference sequence). Trimming removed 3 bases from V and 7 bases from J; junction bases left unmatched: 10. Seattle patients were enrolled during active infection and followed longitudinally. Study processing details: Reference gene primer amplification in the assay estimated nucleated cell counts. Clones were sequenced by immunoSEQ multiplex PCR, and TCRdb holds only the in-frame ones, with some missing. V and J calls and clone size are as listed in that table; D and trimming were resolved from the DNA. The sample consists of 250,000 to 300,000 clones, just under 90% of them appearing once.

This rearrangement joins TRBV19 to TRBJ2-1; 9 positions match TRBD2. The TCR originated in a woman aged 45-60 years with COVID-19, enrolled during active disease. The sample comprised peripheral blood. The CDR3 region has the DNA TGTGCCAGTAGTATTTCCGTAGCGGGAGTTAGTAATGAGCAGTTCTTC. It encodes CASSISVAGVSNEQFF.